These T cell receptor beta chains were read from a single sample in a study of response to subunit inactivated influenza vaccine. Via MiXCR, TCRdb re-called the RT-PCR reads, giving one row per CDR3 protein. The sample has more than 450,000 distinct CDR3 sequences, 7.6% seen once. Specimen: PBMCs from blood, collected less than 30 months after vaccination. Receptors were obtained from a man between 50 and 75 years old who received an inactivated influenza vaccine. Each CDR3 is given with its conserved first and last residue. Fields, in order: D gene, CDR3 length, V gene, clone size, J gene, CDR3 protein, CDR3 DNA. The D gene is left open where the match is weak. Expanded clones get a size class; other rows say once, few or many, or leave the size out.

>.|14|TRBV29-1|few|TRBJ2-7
CSATEGGALTEQYF
TGCAGCGCCACCGAGGGGGGAGCCCTTACCGAGCAGTACTTC
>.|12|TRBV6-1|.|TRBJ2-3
CASSESRDTQYF
TGTGCCAGCAGTGAATCCCGAGATACGCAGTATTTT
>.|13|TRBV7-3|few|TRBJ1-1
CASSLLGGDEAFF
TGTGCCAGCAGCTTACTCGGGGGCGATGAAGCTTTCTTT
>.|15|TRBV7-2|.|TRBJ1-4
CASSPRTASNEKLFF
TGTGCCAGCAGCCCCCGGACAGCGTCTAATGAAAAACTGTTTTTT
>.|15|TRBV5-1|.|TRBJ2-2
CASSLEAPNTGELFF
TGCGCCAGCAGCTTGGAGGCGCCGAACACCGGGGAGCTGTTTTTT
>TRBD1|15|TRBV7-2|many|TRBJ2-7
CASSSWDRGLYEQYF
TGTGCCAGCAGCTCCTGGGACAGGGGGCTCTACGAGCAGTACTTC
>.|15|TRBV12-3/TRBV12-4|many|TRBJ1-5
CASSSRGTSNQPQHF
TGTGCCAGCAGTTCCAGGGGCACTAGCAATCAGCCCCAGCATTTT
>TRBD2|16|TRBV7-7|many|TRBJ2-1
CASSSKPGTSGNEQFF
TGTGCCAGCAGCTCCAAACCCGGGACTAGTGGGAATGAGCAGTTCTTC
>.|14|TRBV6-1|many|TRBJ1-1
CASSEGVVGTEAFF
TGTGCCAGCAGTGAGGGGGTTGTCGGCACTGAAGCTTTCTTT
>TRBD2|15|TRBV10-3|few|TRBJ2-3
CAIEDPRARGVTQYF
TGTGCCATCGAGGACCCTAGAGCCCGGGGGGTTACGCAGTATTTT
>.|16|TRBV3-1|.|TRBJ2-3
CASSRSSRLSTDTQYF
TGTGCCAGCAGCCGCAGTAGTCGACTAAGCACAGATACGCAGTATTTT
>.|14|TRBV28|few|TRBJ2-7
CAIRSGTDSYEQYF
TGTGCCATCCGATCCGGGACGGATTCCTACGAGCAGTACTTC
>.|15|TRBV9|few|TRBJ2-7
CASSLSDRLGYEQYF
TGTGCCAGCAGCCTCAGTGACAGGCTCGGCTACGAGCAGTACTTC
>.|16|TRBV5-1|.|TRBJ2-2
CASSLVGKGLTGELFF
TGCGCCAGCAGCTTGGTGGGTAAGGGTCTCACCGGGGAGCTGTTTTTT
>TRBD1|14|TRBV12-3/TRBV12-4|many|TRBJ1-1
CASRRQGSGTEAFF
TGTGCCAGCAGACGACAGGGCTCAGGCACTGAAGCTTTCTTT
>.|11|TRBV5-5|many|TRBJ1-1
CASSSPTEAFF
TGTGCCAGCAGCTCGCCCACTGAAGCTTTCTTT
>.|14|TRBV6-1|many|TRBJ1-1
CASSGGTVNTEAFF
TGTGCCAGCAGTGGAGGGACGGTGAACACTGAAGCTTTCTTT
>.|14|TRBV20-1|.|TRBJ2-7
CSARDRTMAHEQYF
TGCAGTGCTAGAGATCGTACTATGGCTCACGAGCAGTACTTC
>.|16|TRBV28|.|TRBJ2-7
CASSRFSLRRAPEQYF
TGTGCCAGCAGTCGGTTCTCCTTGCGGAGGGCACCCGAGCAGTACTTC
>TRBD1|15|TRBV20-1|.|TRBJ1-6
CSAQTGDPQGSPLHF
TGCAGTGCTCAGACAGGGGACCCTCAGGGTTCACCCCTCCACTTT
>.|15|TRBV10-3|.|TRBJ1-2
CAITQGKGTRYGYTF
TGTGCCATCACCCAAGGCAAAGGGACACGCTATGGCTACACCTTC
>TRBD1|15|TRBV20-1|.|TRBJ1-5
CSATPGGVTGQPQHF
TGCAGTGCAACCCCAGGGGGGGTGACGGGTCAGCCCCAGCATTTT
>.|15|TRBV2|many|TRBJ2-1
CASSVEGFSYNEQFF
TGTGCCAGCAGTGTCGAAGGATTCTCCTACAATGAGCAGTTCTTC
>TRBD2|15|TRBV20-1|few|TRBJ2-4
CSARDIAGERSIQYF
TGCAGTGCTAGAGATATCGCGGGAGAACGCAGCATTCAGTACTTC
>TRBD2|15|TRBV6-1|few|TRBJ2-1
CASSPAGGVYNEQFF
TGTGCCAGCAGCCCGGCGGGAGGGGTCTACAATGAGCAGTTCTTC
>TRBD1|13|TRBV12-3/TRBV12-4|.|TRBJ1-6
CASSLQGAGPLHF
TGTGCCAGCAGTTTACAGGGGGCCGGACCCCTCCACTTT
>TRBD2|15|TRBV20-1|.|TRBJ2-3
CSATTGTRVADTQYF
TGCAGTGCTACTACCGGGACTAGGGTTGCAGATACGCAGTATTTT
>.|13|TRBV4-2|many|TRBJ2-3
CASSGRKGDTQYF
TGTGCCAGCAGCGGACGGAAGGGGGATACGCAGTATTTT
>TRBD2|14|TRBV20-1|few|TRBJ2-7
CSAGTSGSGYEQYF
TGCAGTGCTGGAACTAGCGGGAGTGGCTACGAGCAGTACTTC
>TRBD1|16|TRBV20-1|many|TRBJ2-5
CSASPLLQGYQETQYF
TGCAGTGCTAGTCCCCTTTTACAGGGGTATCAAGAGACCCAGTACTTC
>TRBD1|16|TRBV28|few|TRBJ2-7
CASSFKYGQGSYEQYF
TGTGCCAGCAGTTTCAAATATGGACAGGGTTCCTACGAGCAGTACTTC
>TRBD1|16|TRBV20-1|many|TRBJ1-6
CSARDPGTGFNSPLHF
TGCAGTGCTAGGGACCCCGGGACAGGGTTTAATTCACCCCTCCACTTT
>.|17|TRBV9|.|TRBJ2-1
CASSARVGGAPTNEQFF
TGTGCCAGCAGCGCGAGGGTGGGGGGGGCCCCTACTAATGAGCAGTTCTTC
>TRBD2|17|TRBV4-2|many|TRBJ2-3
CASTKDVGSSGADTQYF
TGTGCCAGCACCAAAGACGTAGGGTCTAGCGGAGCAGATACGCAGTATTTT
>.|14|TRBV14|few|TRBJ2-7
CASSQRGRYYEQYF
TGTGCCAGCAGCCAACGGGGCAGATACTACGAGCAGTACTTC
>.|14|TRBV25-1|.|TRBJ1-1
CASSETSRGTEAFF
TGTGCCAGCAGTGAAACCAGCAGGGGAACTGAAGCTTTCTTT
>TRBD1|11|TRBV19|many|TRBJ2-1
CASRTDRAAFF
TGTGCCAGTAGAACCGACAGGGCCGCGTTCTTC
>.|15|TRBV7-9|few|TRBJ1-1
CASSLVAGYNTEAFF
TGTGCCAGCAGCTTAGTAGCAGGATATAACACTGAAGCTTTCTTT
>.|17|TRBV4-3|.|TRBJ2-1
CASSRSSRGGPLGEQFF
TGCGCCAGCAGCCGATCGAGCCGGGGCGGGCCCTTAGGCGAGCAGTTCTTC
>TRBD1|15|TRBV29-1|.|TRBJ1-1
CSGSTGGPMNTEAFF
TGCAGCGGGTCGACAGGGGGCCCCATGAACACTGAAGCTTTCTTT